These 22 T cell receptor beta chains were sequenced from one sample in a study of T-cell reconstitution after alpha-beta-depleted transplantation in children. Preparing the TCRbeta library involved the use of unique molecular identifiers. TCRdb re-derived calls from the PCR reads in MiXCR, one entry per CDR3 protein. Among about 460,000 distinct CDR3 sequences listed, 12% were seen once. Sequencing used PBMCs from the stem cell graft donor, obtained from the stem cell graft. The receptors derive from a human donor who donated a stem cell graft to a child with combined immunodeficiency.

This clonotype was detected a few times. The gene calls are TRBV28 and TRBJ1-5; D gene uncertain. The CDR3 spans 14 residues. V was shortened by 3 bases and J by 0 bases, with 6 bases between the two germline ends. CDR1 is MDHEN and CDR2 is SYDVKM in the germline V gene. The CDR3 loop is CASSFRISNQPQHF. CDR3 nucleotides: TGTGCCAGCAGTTTTAGGATTAGCAATCAGCCCCAGCATTTT.

This clonotype occurred many times. The rearrangement uses TRBV10-3 and TRBJ1-5; D not certain. The length of the CDR3 is 14 residues. Germline V gene sequence: CDR1 ENHRY, CDR2 SYGVKD. V lost 3 bases and J lost 5, with 11 bases in between. The DNA for the CDR3 is TGTGCCATCAGTGATCGAGGGAAGGATCAGCCCCAGCATTTT. Protein sequence: CAISDRGKDQPQHF.

CDR3 nucleotide sequence: TGTGCCAGCAGCTACGGGACCAGCCAAGGAGGGGGCAAAAACATTCAGTACTTC. Translating gives CASSYGTSQGGGKNIQYF. The chain uses TRBV7-9 and TRBJ2-4; D assignment may be TRBD1 or TRBD2 (6 bases each). V was clipped by 4 bases and J by 3 bases, with 22 bases between them. Germline CDR1 is SEHNR and CDR2 is FQNEAQ (reference sequence). This CDR3 is built from 18 residues.

This sequence joins TRBV13 and TRBJ2-2; D is perhaps TRBD1 or TRBD2 (5 bases each). The CDR3 covers 15 residues. Per the germline V gene, CDR1 is PRHDT and CDR2 is FYEKMQ (reference sequence). Trimming shortened V by 0 bases and J by 4 bases, and 9 bases separated the two germline ends. This CDR3 reads CASSLGGTPTGELFF. The CDR3 DNA is TGTGCCAGCAGCTTAGGGGGGACCCCCACCGGGGAGCTGTTTTTT.

The chain employs TRBV5-4 and TRBJ2-1, with 10 bases aligning to TRBD1. Trimming cost V 4 bases and J 8 bases; bases outside gene matches: 12. Germline loops: CDR1 SGHNT, CDR2 YYREEE (reference sequence). The CDR3 has 16 residues. The CDR3 bases are TGTGCCAGCAGCCCGGGACAGGGGAAAAGGTACGATGAGCAGTTCTTC. It specifies CASSPGQGKRYDEQFF.

This clonotype was counted between two and nine times. The V gene is TRBV6-1, the J gene TRBJ2-3, with D perhaps TRBD1 (5 bases). V shed 6 bases and J shed 4 bases, with 20 bases lying between them. CDR3 length: 16 amino acids. The V gene's germline CDR1 is MNHNS and CDR2 SASEGT. Here the CDR3 DNA reads TGTGCCAGCAGACGCCATCAGGGATCGGGTGCAGATACGCAGTATTTT. Translating it yields CASRRHQGSGADTQYF.

This clonotype was counted many times. The rearrangement uses TRBV7-2 and TRBJ2-7; D remains ambiguous. The CDR3 loop spans 13 amino acids. The germline V gene has CDR1 SGHTA and CDR2 FQGNSA. Trimming removed 7 bases from V and 4 bases from J, with 14 bases in between. This CDR3 is CASKPGAVYEQYF. The CDR3 coding sequence is TGTGCCAGCAAGCCTGGTGCAGTTTACGAGCAGTACTTC.

The table lists this clonotype with a few counts. One junction end does not reproduce the germline sequence, and a read error may be involved. The gene calls are TRBV2 and TRBJ2-7, with D hard to call. This CDR3 comprises 10 residues. CDR1 and CDR2 from the germline V gene are SNHLY and FYNNEI. CDR3 coding DNA: TGTGCCAGCAGTCAACCGGGCCTACAATTC. Its protein product is CASSQPGLQF.

The V and J genes are TRBV7-9 and TRBJ1-4; D gene uncertain. The V gene lost 5 bases and the J gene lost 3 bases, with 19 bases spanning the gap. The CDR3 is 17 amino acids. Per germline, CDR1 SEHNR and CDR2 FQNEAQ (reference sequence). CDR3 in amino acids: CASSSARPLAANEKLFF. DNA of the CDR3: TGTGCCAGCAGCAGCGCCCGTCCTCTCGCGGCTAATGAAAAACTGTTTTTT.

The V gene is TRBV27, the J gene TRBJ2-7, with no clear D. CDR1 and CDR2 from the germline V gene are MNHEY and SMNVEV (reference sequence). Trimming took off 11 bases at V and 3 bases at J, with 14 bases between the two ends. The CDR3 is 12 residues long. CDR3 amino acids: CASKARNYEQYF. The CDR3 DNA reads TGTGCCTCTAAAGCAAGGAACTACGAGCAGTACTTC.

This clonotype was picked up a small number of times. The genes are TRBV5-1 and TRBJ1-3; D call uncertain. Between the trimmed V and J ends, which lost 0 bases and 2 bases, there was a span of 12 bases. Germline V gives CDR1 SGHRS, CDR2 YFSETQ. The CDR3 length is 16 residues. CDR3 in DNA: TGCGCCAGCAGCTTGGTTTCGGTTTACGCTGGAAACACCATATATTTT. Residues: CASSLVSVYAGNTIYF.

The sample holds many counts of this clonotype. The rearrangement uses TRBV2 and TRBJ2-2; 8 nucleotides match TRBD2. The germline V gene has CDR1 SNHLY and CDR2 FYNNEI. Unmatched junction bases numbered 8, after V lost 3 bases and J lost 8 bases. CDR3 length equals 15 residues. Written as DNA, the CDR3 is TGTGCCAGCAGTGATCGAAGCGGGGGACGAGGGGAGCTGTTTTTT. It yields the protein CASSDRSGGRGELFF.

The rearrangement joins TRBV13 to TRBJ1-4; no firm D call. The CDR3 contains 15 residues. The V end lost 0 bases, the J end lost 6 bases, and 11 bases lay between the germline ends. CDR1 is PRHDT, CDR2 FYEKMQ, per germline (reference sequence). In DNA, the CDR3 is TGTGCCAGCAGCTTAGGGGGATACCGCGATGAAAAACTGTTTTTT. Its protein is CASSLGGYRDEKLFF. The full variable domain, its missing parts supplied by reference TRBV13 and TRBJ1-4, is AAGVIQSPRHLIKEKRETATLKCYPIPRHDTVYWYQQGPGQDPQFLISFYEKMQSDKGSIPDRFSAQQFSDYHSELNMSSLELGDSALYFCASSLGGYRDEKLFFGSGTQLSVL.

This chain connects TRBV7-9 to TRBJ2-5; D is ambiguous. CDR1 and CDR2 (germline): SEHNR, FQNEAQ (reference sequence). The length of the CDR3 is 14 residues. Trimming pared 1 base from V and 5 bases from J, leaving 11 bases between. The DNA of the CDR3 is TGTGCCAGCAGCTTAGATTCCGGGTGGGAGACCCAGTACTTC. Translated, it gives CASSLDSGWETQYF. Based on the CDR3 plus reference TRBV7-9 and TRBJ2-5, the full variable domain is DTGVSQNPRHKITKRGQNVTFRCDPISEHNRLYWYRQTLGQGPEFLTYFQNEAQLEKSRLLSDRFSAERPKGSFSTLEIQRTEQGDSAMYLCASSLDSGWETQYFGPGTRLLVL.

Comment on this clonotype: At one end the junction does not follow the germline gene, possibly because of a read error. This rearrangement joins TRBV5-6 to TRBJ2-7; weak D call: TRBD1 (5 bases). The CDR3 has 14 amino acids. The germline CDR1 and CDR2 sequences are SGHDT and YYEEEE. CDR3 residues: CAGSRQGPIYEQYF. CDR3 nucleotides: TGTGCCGGCAGCCGCCAGGGCCCCATCTACGAGCAGTACTTC.

This clonotype was seen repeatedly, ten times or more. J is TRBJ2-7 and V is TRBV19, with D possibly matching TRBD1 (7 bases). The germline gives CDR1 LNHDA, CDR2 SQIVND (reference sequence). The CDR3 contains 14 residues. The V and J ends lost 1 base and 3 bases respectively, with 10 bases between them. DNA of the CDR3: TGTGCCAGTAGTATAGGGCAGGGGGGCTACGAGCAGTACTTC. Amino acid sequence: CASSIGQGGYEQYF.

V and J are TRBV27 and TRBJ2-5; maybe TRBD1 (6 bases). From germline, CDR1 is MNHEY and CDR2 SMNVEV (reference sequence). This CDR3 has 13 residues. With 6 bases removed from V and 2 bases from J, the gap between germline ends came to 10 bases. CDR3 region: CASRGADQETQYF. The CDR3 DNA reads TGTGCCAGCAGGGGGGCAGATCAAGAGACCCAGTACTTC.

This clonotype has just a few counts. The V call is TRBV27, the J call TRBJ2-7, with TRBD2 as a possible D gene (6 bases). The length of the CDR3 is 13 residues. The V end was cut by 2 bases, the J end by 6 bases, with 11 bases between. Germline V gene sequence: CDR1 MNHEY, CDR2 SMNVEV (reference sequence). In nucleotides, the CDR3 is TGTGCCAGCAGTTTAACGGGAGACGCCGAGCAGTACTTC. This gives the protein CASSLTGDAEQYF.

The J gene is TRBJ2-3, the V gene TRBV6-5; D not certain. Germline lookup yields CDR1 MNHEY and CDR2 SVGAGI. V was shortened by 2 bases and J by 1 base, with 13 bases between the two germline ends. The CDR3 consists of 16 residues. The CDR3: CASSYSLPTGTDTQYF. The DNA of the CDR3 is TGTGCCAGCAGTTACAGCCTACCCACAGGCACAGATACGCAGTATTTT.

This clonotype was counted between two and nine times. The DNA for the CDR3 is TGTGCCTGGAGTGTTACAGGGGCTCAGCCCCAGCATTTT. Protein sequence: CAWSVTGAQPQHF. The gene calls are TRBV30 and TRBJ1-5; TRBD1 matches 7 bases. Germline values: CDR1 GTSNPN, CDR2 SVGIG (reference sequence). The ends lost 0 bases at V and 6 bases at J; junction bases unmatched: 2. This CDR3 is 13 amino acids long.

In its sample, this clonotype was seen many times. The rearrangement uses TRBV12-3 or TRBV12-4 and TRBJ2-5; D is perhaps TRBD2 (6 bases). Trimming pared 3 bases from V and 4 bases from J, leaving 18 bases between. The length of the CDR3 is 16 residues. This chain's CDR3 is CASSFFRESLGETQYF. The CDR3 DNA reads TGTGCCAGCAGTTTTTTCCGGGAGAGTCTGGGAGAGACCCAGTACTTC.

This clonotype has a count of ten or more. The genes are TRBV24-1 and TRBJ2-5, with D hard to call. Trimming took off 4 bases at V and 5 bases at J, with 10 bases between the two ends. The CDR3 length is 13 residues. The germline V gene encodes CDR1 KGHDR and CDR2 SFDVKD. The CDR3 DNA reads as TGTGCCACCAGTGACTCACCTTCGGAGACCCAGTACTTC. It specifies CATSDSPSETQYF.